Below are 30 T cell receptor beta chains sequenced from a single sample in a study of CD4 T cell repertoires in COVID-19. The repertoire was sequenced with immunoSEQ multiplex PCR; TCRdb's copy has only in-frame clones and lacks some. This sample has approximately 79,000 clones; roughly 80% occur once, and the top ten carry 0.45% to 0.6%. The specimen comprised CD4+ T cells from peripheral blood, sampled after recovery from COVID-19. Source of these receptors: a human donor who had COVID-19.

The gene calls are TRBV28 and TRBJ2-5; TRBD2 agrees at 7 bases. Germline CDR1 and CDR2: MDHEN and SYDVKM. The CDR3 sequence is 17 residues long. V gave up 6 bases and J gave up 2 bases; unmatched junction bases: 15. The CDR3 coding sequence is TGTGCCAGCAGCACTCTACCTAGCGGTCCCTTTCAAGAGACCCAGTACTTC. This codes for CASSTLPSGPFQETQYF.

The CDR3 region is CASRDRGSYEQYF. The CDR3 nucleotides are TGTGCCAGCCGGGACAGGGGCTCCTACGAGCAGTACTTC. The chain joins TRBV6-6 to TRBJ2-7; 10 nucleotides agree with TRBD1. This CDR3 has 13 residues. Germline CDR1 reads MNHNY; CDR2 reads SVGAGI (reference sequence). The trim removed 8 bases at V and 0 bases at J, leaving 1 base unmatched.

This clone was found a few times. The CDR3 loop is CASSLRAAGGGNIQYF. The CDR3 region has the DNA TGTGCCAGCAGTTTGCGAGCTGCGGGTGGGGGAAACATTCAGTACTTC. The V gene is TRBV28, the J gene TRBJ2-4; D tentatively fits TRBD1 or TRBD2 (5 bases each). With 3 bases removed from V and 6 bases from J, the gap between germline ends came to 18 bases. The CDR3 totals 16 residues. CDR1 MDHEN and CDR2 SYDVKM come from the germline V gene.

The J gene is TRBJ2-7, the V gene TRBV6-5, with TRBD1 matching over 8 bases. The CDR3 length is 13 residues. The J segment lost 2 bases and the V segment lost 7 bases, leaving 4 bases of the junction unmatched. Germline CDR1 reads MNHEY; CDR2 reads SVGAGI. The CDR3: CASKGQATYEQYF. The CDR3, as DNA: TGTGCCAGCAAGGGACAGGCAACCTACGAGCAGTACTTC.

This chain connects TRBV19 to TRBJ1-2; D ambiguous. This CDR3 comprises 16 residues. Trimming removed 5 bases at V and 0 bases at J, with 16 bases between. Per germline, CDR1 LNHDA and CDR2 SQIVND (reference sequence). This CDR3 is CASSPTARLTNYGYTF. CDR3 DNA: TGTGCCAGTAGTCCCACTGCCCGGTTGACTAACTATGGCTACACCTTC.

The chain links TRBV5-1 to TRBJ2-5, with TRBD1 matching over 7 bases. J lost 5 bases, V lost 4 bases, and 14 bases had no gene match. From germline, CDR1 is SGHRS and CDR2 YFSETQ. The CDR3 is made up of 16 amino acids. The CDR3 here is CASSLQGTVTGETQYF. The CDR3 region has the DNA TGCGCCAGCAGCCTCCAAGGGACAGTCACGGGGGAGACCCAGTACTTC.

This chain uses TRBV11-2 with TRBJ2-3, with 9 bases matching TRBD1. CDR3 size: 15 residues. Germline V gene lookup returns CDR1 SGHAT and CDR2 FQNNGV. Trimming at V came to 5 bases and at J to 8 bases, leaving 11 bases not matched to a gene. The chain's CDR3 is CASSPGGGTGTTQYF. CDR3 coding DNA: TGTGCCAGCAGCCCCGGTGGTGGGACAGGGACTACGCAGTATTTT.

This chain connects TRBV6-5 to TRBJ2-5; 8 nucleotides line up with TRBD1. V trimming: 7 bases; J trimming: 3 bases; junction bases outside the gene matches: 7. The germline CDR1 and CDR2 sequences are MNHEY and SVGAGI. The CDR3 sequence is 14 residues long. Here the CDR3 DNA reads TGTGCCAGCAATTCGGCAGGGGGCAAAGAGACCCAGTACTTC. It yields the protein CASNSAGGKETQYF.

The genes are TRBV10-1 and TRBJ1-5; D unresolved. This CDR3 is 16 amino acids long. Germline CDR1 is WNHNN and CDR2 is SYGVQD (reference sequence). Trimming shortened V by 1 base and J by 7 bases, and 17 bases separated the two germline ends. In nucleotides, the CDR3 is TGCGCCAGCAGTGAGTGGAGGGTGAGGTCAATGCAGCCCCAGCATTTT. Protein product: CASSEWRVRSMQPQHF.

In DNA, the CDR3 is TGCGCCAGCAGCCCCTCGAGGGGGGGCGGAAGCAATGAGCAGTTCTTC. Residues: CASSPSRGGGSNEQFF. The V gene is TRBV5-1, the J gene TRBJ2-1; perhaps TRBD2 as D (7 bases). The CDR3 is 16 amino acids. V lost 4 bases, J lost 6 bases, and 20 bases lay in between. The germline V gene has CDR1 SGHRS and CDR2 YFSETQ.

The gene calls are TRBV7-3 and TRBJ2-1; TRBD2 aligns across 7 bases. Germline V lookup: CDR1 SGHTA, CDR2 FQGTGA. CDR3 length: 15 residues. Losses at the gene ends were 5 bases for V and 6 bases for J; bases not matched to a gene: 10. CDR3 DNA sequence: TGTGCCAGCAGCCCTACTCGGGGGGACTTCAATGAGCAGTTCTTC. Translation gives CASSPTRGDFNEQFF.

The chain carries TRBV6-4 and TRBJ1-3, with 7 bases identical to TRBD1. Unmatched junction bases numbered 10, after V lost 7 bases and J lost 4 bases. The CDR3 runs 15 residues. Germline V CDR1 and CDR2: MRHNA, SNTAGT. CDR3 sequence: CASTPGGLSGNTIYF. The CDR3 DNA follows: TGTGCCAGCACACCAGGGGGTTTGTCCGGAAACACCATATATTTT.

The chain employs TRBV19 and TRBJ1-5; TRBD1 aligns across 11 bases. Germline loops: CDR1 LNHDA, CDR2 SQIVND (reference sequence). Trimming at V came to 4 bases and at J to 6 bases, leaving 5 bases not matched to a gene. This CDR3 is 15 amino acids long. CDR3 bases: TGTGCCAGTAGTACCGAAGGGACAGGGGGTCAGCCCCAGCATTTT. Its translation: CASSTEGTGGQPQHF.

The gene calls are TRBV7-2 and TRBJ2-3, with D possibly being TRBD1 (5 bases). Germline loops: CDR1 SGHTA, CDR2 FQGNSA. The ends were cut back, 5 bases at V and 2 bases at J, with 17 bases in the middle. The CDR3 is 16 amino acids. As DNA, the CDR3 is TGTGCCAGCAGCCTCCGCCCGGACACTTCCACAGATACGCAGTATTTT. Translated: CASSLRPDTSTDTQYF.

This chain uses TRBV7-8 with TRBJ1-1, with D unresolved. The CDR3 totals 14 residues. Germline V gene lookup returns CDR1 SGHVS and CDR2 FQNEAQ. Trimming took off 1 base at V and 4 bases at J, with 10 bases between the two ends. The CDR3, as DNA: TGTGCCAGCAGCTTAGGGGTAGGGAGCACTGAAGCTTTCTTT. It specifies CASSLGVGSTEAFF.

Only one count was recorded for this clone. The sample carries other DNA sequences with the same CDR3. The V call is TRBV7-3, the J call TRBJ2-3; no firm D call. V was cut by 2 bases and J by 6 bases, with 9 bases left in between. Per the germline V gene, CDR1 is SGHTA and CDR2 is FQGTGA. The CDR3 spans 13 residues. CDR3 sequence reads: CASSLSRTDTQYF. The DNA for the CDR3 is TGTGCCAGCAGCTTATCAAGGACGGATACGCAGTATTTT.

The rearrangement uses TRBV7-8 and TRBJ1-3, with 8 bases aligning to TRBD1. The CDR3 is 14 residues long. The V segment lost 5 bases and the J segment 5 bases; nucleotides outside the gene matches: 5. From germline, CDR1 is SGHVS and CDR2 FQNEAQ. The CDR3 loop reads CASSLTGDRNTIYF. CDR3 nucleotides: TGTGCCAGCAGCCTGACAGGGGATAGAAACACCATATATTTT.

This chain links TRBV28 with TRBJ1-2; no firm D call. Germline V gives CDR1 MDHEN, CDR2 SYDVKM. The V gene lost 5 bases and the J gene lost 0 bases, with 7 bases spanning the gap. The CDR3 consists of 13 residues. CDR3 amino acids: CASSITSNYGYTF. CDR3 in DNA: TGTGCCAGCAGTATTACTTCTAACTATGGCTACACCTTC.

This sequence joins TRBV9 and TRBJ1-2; D is unclear. The length of the CDR3 is 16 residues. V was cut by 0 bases and J by 2 bases, with 14 bases left in between. Germline V gene lookup returns CDR1 SGDLS and CDR2 YYNGEE. The CDR3 DNA sequence: TGTGCCAGCAGCGTAGATGGAGGGAGGCACAACTATGGCTACACCTTC. Protein: CASSVDGGRHNYGYTF. The variable domain in full, completed from reference TRBV9 and TRBJ1-2, reads DSGVTQTPKHLITATGQRVTLRCSPRSGDLSVYWYQQSLDQGLQFLIQYYNGEERAKGNILERFSAQQFPDLHSELNLSSLELGDSALYFCASSVDGGRHNYGYTFGSGTRLTVV.

The chain is built from TRBV7-2 and TRBJ2-5; no clear D. The V end was cut by 4 bases, the J end by 4 bases, with 13 bases between. This CDR3 contains 14 residues. From germline, CDR1 is SGHTA and CDR2 FQGNSA. CDR3 protein: CASSYQGQRETQYF. The CDR3 DNA is TGTGCCAGCAGCTACCAAGGGCAGAGAGAGACCCAGTACTTC.

This clone was found a few times. The chain is built from TRBV30 and TRBJ1-1; D is unclear. Trimming removed 0 bases at V and 1 base at J, with 6 bases between. Per germline, CDR1 GTSNPN and CDR2 SVGIG (reference sequence). The CDR3 extends over 13 amino acids. CDR3 DNA sequence: TGTGCCTGGAGTGTAGGGAGGAACACTGAAGCTTTCTTT. Encoded protein: CAWSVGRNTEAFF.

The rearrangement joins TRBV2 to TRBJ1-2, with 10 bases fitting TRBD1. CDR1 is SNHLY and CDR2 is FYNNEI in the germline V gene. The V segment lost 4 bases and the J segment 3 bases; nucleotides outside the gene matches: 5. The length of the CDR3 is 15 residues. The CDR3 nucleotides are TGTGCCAGCAGTGGGACAGGGGGACCGTACTATGGCTACACCTTC. It translates to CASSGTGGPYYGYTF.

V gene TRBV29-1 combines with J gene TRBJ2-5; 7 positions agree with TRBD1. The germline CDR1 and CDR2 sequences are SQVTM and ANQGSEA. V lost 3 bases to trimming and J lost 3 bases; unmatched junction nucleotides: 4. The CDR3 runs 13 residues. The CDR3 sequence: CSVDQQGKETQYF. In nucleotides, the CDR3 is TGCAGCGTTGATCAACAGGGGAAAGAGACCCAGTACTTC.

This chain uses TRBV6-5 with TRBJ1-5; D is perhaps TRBD1 (6 bases). Trimming removed 7 bases from V and 2 bases from J, with 12 bases in between. This CDR3 region has 14 residues. Germline V gene data show CDR1 as MNHEY and CDR2 as SVGAGI. CDR3 sequence (DNA): TGTGCCAGCATTTGGGGGCAGGGCAATCAGCCCCAGCATTTT. This encodes CASIWGQGNQPQHF.

V is TRBV6-1 and J is TRBJ2-7; no clear D. Trimming removed 2 bases from V and 2 bases from J, with 13 bases in between. Germline V gene lookup returns CDR1 MNHNS and CDR2 SASEGT. This CDR3 region has 15 residues. CDR3 nucleotides: TGTGCCAGCAGTGAATTGGGGTATAGAGCCTACGAGCAGTACTTC. Residues: CASSELGYRAYEQYF.

V gene TRBV10-3 combines with J gene TRBJ2-5; tentative D call: TRBD1 (6 bases). Trimming cost V 3 bases and J 2 bases, with 13 bases left between them. Germline assignment: CDR1 ENHRY and CDR2 SYGVKD. This CDR3 comprises 15 residues. This CDR3 reads CAISELPTGQETQYF. The CDR3 DNA reads TGTGCCATCAGTGAACTACCGACAGGTCAAGAGACCCAGTACTTC.

The J gene is TRBJ1-1, the V gene TRBV6-5; 10 bases fit TRBD1. Germline V CDR1 and CDR2: MNHEY, SVGAGI. This CDR3 spans 12 amino acids. The ends lost 10 bases at V and 7 bases at J; junction bases unmatched: 6. The CDR3 loop reads CAIQRTGGEAFF. Here the CDR3 DNA reads TGTGCCATCCAAAGGACAGGGGGTGAAGCTTTCTTT.

This chain uses TRBV5-6 with TRBJ1-4, with D unresolved. The germline CDR1 and CDR2 sequences are SGHDT and YYEEEE. There are 16 residues in the CDR3. V lost 0 bases, J lost 5 bases, and 14 bases lay in between. CDR3 region: CASSLGLGARNEKLFF. The CDR3 DNA reads as TGTGCCAGCAGCTTGGGTTTGGGTGCGAGAAATGAAAAACTGTTTTTT.

J is TRBJ1-1 and V is TRBV3-1 (or the pseudogene TRBV3-2); D ambiguous. CDR1 is LGHDT, CDR2 YNNKEL, per germline (reference sequence). The ends were cut back, 4 bases at V and 8 bases at J, with 20 bases in the middle. The CDR3 covers 15 residues. CDR3 bases: TGTGCCAGCAGCCCCTTCATCGACGGTGTCCGAGAAGCTTTCTTT. Translating gives CASSPFIDGVREAFF.

The rearrangement joins TRBV19 to TRBJ2-3; D perhaps matches TRBD2 (7 bases). V shed 1 base and J shed 4 bases, with 12 bases lying between them. The CDR3 is made up of 15 amino acids. The germline V gene encodes CDR1 LNHDA and CDR2 SQIVND (reference sequence). Here the CDR3 reads CASSIGSGGADTQYF. CDR3 coding DNA: TGTGCCAGTAGTATAGGATCGGGGGGCGCAGATACGCAGTATTTT.